This note documents a single TCR beta chain sequence. Its matching antigen is unknown. The data were obtained in a study of cytomegalovirus exposure and HLA in healthy donors. Findings and caveats of the study: According to the study, 150 to 200 TCR beta chains were cytomegalovirus-associated.

Researchers ran the PCR with 60 Vbeta and 13 Jbeta primers. The table came from immunoSEQ multiplex PCR; TCRdb's copy has only in-frame clones and leaves some out. The sample lists around 92,000 clones; about four fifths were seen once. The V and J ends lost 2 bases and 4 bases respectively, with 8 bases between them. The CDR3 has 13 amino acids. Germline CDR1 and CDR2: MNHEY and SMNVEV (reference sequence). This sequence joins TRBV27 and TRBJ1-1, with unresolved D. The TCR sequence derives from an older woman in good health and CMV-seropositive. The specimen sequenced was PBMCs. The CDR3 DNA follows: TGTGCCAGCAGTTTACGCCCGGGCACTGAAGCTTTCTTT. Amino acid sequence: CASSLRPGTEAFF.